This T cell receptor beta chain was obtained from a study of technical replicates of blood from a handful of donors. CDR3 size: 13 residues. Germline lookup yields CDR1 SQVTM and CDR2 ANQGSEA. The V gene end was trimmed by 2 bases and the J gene end by 6 bases; junction bases not matched to a gene: 6. Clones were sequenced by immunoSEQ multiplex PCR, and TCRdb holds only the in-frame ones, with some missing. The data contain around 100,000 clones, approximately 96% of them singletons. This chain connects TRBV29-1 to TRBJ1-1; 7 nucleotides align to TRBD1. The specimen was T cells isolated from PBMCs. This clonotype originated in a human donor in good health. CDR3 sequence: CSVENTGAAEAFF. In nucleotides, the CDR3 is TGCAGCGTTGAAAATACAGGGGCAGCTGAAGCTTTCTTT.